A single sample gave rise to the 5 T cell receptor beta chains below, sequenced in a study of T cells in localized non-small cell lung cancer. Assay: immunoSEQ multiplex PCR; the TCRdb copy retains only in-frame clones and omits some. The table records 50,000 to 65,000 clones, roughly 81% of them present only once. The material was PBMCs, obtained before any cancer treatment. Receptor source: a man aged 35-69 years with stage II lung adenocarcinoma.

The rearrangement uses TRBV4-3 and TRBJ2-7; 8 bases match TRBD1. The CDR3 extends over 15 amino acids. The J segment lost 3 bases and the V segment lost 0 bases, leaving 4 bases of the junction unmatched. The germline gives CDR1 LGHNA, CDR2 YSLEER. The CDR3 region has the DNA TGCGCCAGCAGCCAAGAAGGGACAGGTTTCTACGAGCAGTACTTC. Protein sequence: CASSQEGTGFYEQYF.

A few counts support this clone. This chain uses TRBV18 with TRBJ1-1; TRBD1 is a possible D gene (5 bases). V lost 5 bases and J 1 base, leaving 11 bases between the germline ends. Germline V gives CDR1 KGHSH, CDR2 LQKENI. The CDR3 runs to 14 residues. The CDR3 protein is CASSSWGKNTEAFF. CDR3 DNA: TGTGCCAGCTCATCCTGGGGGAAGAACACTGAAGCTTTCTTT.

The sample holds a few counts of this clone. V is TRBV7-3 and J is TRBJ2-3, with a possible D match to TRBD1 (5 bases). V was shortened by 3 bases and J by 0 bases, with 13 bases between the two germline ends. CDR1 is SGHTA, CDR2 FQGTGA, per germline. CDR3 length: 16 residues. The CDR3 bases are TGTGCCAGCAGCTTGGACATAGGCGGAAGCACAGATACGCAGTATTTT. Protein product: CASSLDIGGSTDTQYF.

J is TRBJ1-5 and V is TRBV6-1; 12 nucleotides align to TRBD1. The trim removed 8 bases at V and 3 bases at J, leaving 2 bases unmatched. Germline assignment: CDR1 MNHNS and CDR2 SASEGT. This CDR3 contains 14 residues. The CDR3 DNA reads TGTGCCAGCGGGACAGGGGGCGACAATCAGCCCCAGCATTTT. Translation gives CASGTGGDNQPQHF.

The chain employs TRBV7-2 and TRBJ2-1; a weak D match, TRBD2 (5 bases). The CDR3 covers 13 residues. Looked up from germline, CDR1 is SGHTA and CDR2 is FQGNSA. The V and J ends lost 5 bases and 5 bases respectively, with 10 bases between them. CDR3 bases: TGTGCCAGCAGCCCCGCGAGGGACAATGAGCAGTTCTTC. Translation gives CASSPARDNEQFF.